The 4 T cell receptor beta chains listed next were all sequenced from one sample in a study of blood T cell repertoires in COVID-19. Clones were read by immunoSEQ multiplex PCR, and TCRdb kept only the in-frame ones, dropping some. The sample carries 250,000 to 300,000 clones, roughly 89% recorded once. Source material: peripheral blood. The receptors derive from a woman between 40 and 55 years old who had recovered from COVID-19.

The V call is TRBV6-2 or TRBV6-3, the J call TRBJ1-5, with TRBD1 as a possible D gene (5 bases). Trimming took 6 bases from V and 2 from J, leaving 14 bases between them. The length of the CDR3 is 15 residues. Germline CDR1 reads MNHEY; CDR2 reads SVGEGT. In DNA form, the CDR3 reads TGTGCCAGCAGCTTACCAGGGTACGGCAATCAGCCCCAGCATTTT. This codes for CASSLPGYGNQPQHF.

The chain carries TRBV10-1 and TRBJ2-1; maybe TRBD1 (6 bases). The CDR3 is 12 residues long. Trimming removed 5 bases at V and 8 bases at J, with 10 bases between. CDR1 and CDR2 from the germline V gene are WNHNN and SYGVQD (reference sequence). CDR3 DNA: TGCGCCAGCAGTCGAGGGGGTGATGAGCAGTTCTTC. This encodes CASSRGGDEQFF.

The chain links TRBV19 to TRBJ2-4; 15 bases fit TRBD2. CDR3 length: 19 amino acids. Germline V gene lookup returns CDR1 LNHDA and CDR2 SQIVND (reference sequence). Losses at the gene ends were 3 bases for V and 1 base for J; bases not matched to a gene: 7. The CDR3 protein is CASSIWGLAGGEAKNIQYF. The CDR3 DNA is TGTGCCAGTAGTATCTGGGGACTAGCGGGAGGTGAGGCCAAAAACATTCAGTACTTC.

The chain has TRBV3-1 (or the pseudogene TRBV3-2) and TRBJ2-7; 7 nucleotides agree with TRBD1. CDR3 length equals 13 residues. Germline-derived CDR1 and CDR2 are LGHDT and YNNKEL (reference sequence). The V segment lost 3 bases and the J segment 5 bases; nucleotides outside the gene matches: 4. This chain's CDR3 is CASSQVDRDEQYF. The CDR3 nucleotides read TGTGCCAGCAGCCAGGTCGACAGGGACGAGCAGTACTTC.